This T cell receptor beta chain originates from a study of OX40 agonist ivuxolimab in advanced cancers. As for the study in general: Ivuxolimab, which is an agonistic anti-OX40 (CD134) antibody, was administered to the patients. Regarding the study as a whole: Normalized T-cell clonal expansion was also low in a subset of nonresponders. CD8+ T cells averaged more expanded clones than CD4+. In the expanded peripheral T cells, antigen specificity was never determined.

The repertoire was sequenced with immunoSEQ multiplex PCR; TCRdb's copy has only in-frame clones and lacks some. The table lists 35,000 to 45,000 clones, 84% of them singletons, with less than 20% in the top ten. The germline gives CDR1 SGHRS, CDR2 YFSETQ. The CDR3 has 14 residues. As for this clone: Its antigen is undetermined. Sequence at one end of the junction differs from germline and may be a read error.

The sample in question was CD4+ or CD8+ T cells sorted from blood, obtained in a trial of the OX40 agonist ivuxolimab. J is TRBJ2-3 and V is TRBV5-1; D ambiguous. The clonotype comes from an adult with an advanced solid tumor such as melanoma, head and neck, liver or kidney cancer. CDR3 DNA: TGCGCCAGCAGCTTGGCCTGGGGAACAGATACACAGTATTTT. Translating gives CASSLAWGTDTQYF.